This TCR beta chain was obtained from a study of glioma-infiltrating T cells. Amplification of TCR alpha and beta CDR3 regions from RNA used iRepertoire nested multiplex PCR. TCRdb re-called the multiplex PCR reads through MiXCR, storing one row per CDR3 protein. This table holds some 120,000 distinct CDR3 sequences, around 23% found once. J gave up 7 bases and V 6 bases, and 7 bases lay outside the gene matches. The CDR3 totals 15 residues. CDR1 and CDR2 from the germline V gene are LNHDA and SQIVND (reference sequence). Study-level findings and limits: Only very few CDR3 sequences appeared in both tissue and blood.

Remarks on this clonotype: The antigen is not known.

The sample taken for sequencing was glioma tissue, nonneoplastic brain tissue, or PBMCs (not recorded which). The source of this sequence is a human donor with low-grade glioma or glioblastoma, undergoing nonglioma brain surgery, or in good health (not recorded which). This sequence joins TRBV19 and TRBJ2-1, with 12 positions matching TRBD2. As DNA, the CDR3 is TGTGCCAGTAGGAAGACTAGCGGGAGATCTAATGAGCAGTTCTTC. Protein: CASRKTSGRSNEQFF.